This T cell receptor (beta chain) was profiled in a study of T-cell reconstitution after alpha-beta-depleted transplantation in children. This CDR3 comprises 14 residues. Germline V lookup: CDR1 SEHNR, CDR2 FQNEAQ (reference sequence). Deletions cut 4 bases from V and 2 bases from J, with 10 bases between. Unique molecular identifiers were incorporated into the prepared TCRbeta library. TCRdb used MiXCR to reprocess the PCR reads, holding one entry per CDR3 protein. Counted here are around 530,000 distinct CDR3 sequences, 32% occurring once; the ten biggest clones make up 2% to 3%. The TCR originated in a human donor who donated a stem cell graft to a child with aplastic anemia. The V and J genes are TRBV7-9 and TRBJ2-3, with D perhaps being TRBD1 or TRBD2 (5 bases each). Sequenced here: PBMCs from the stem cell graft donor, sampled from the stem cell graft. The CDR3 spells CASSWDQPTDTQYF. CDR3 bases: TGTGCCAGCAGCTGGGACCAGCCCACAGATACGCAGTATTTT.